One sample yielded the 27 T cell receptor beta chains listed below, sequenced in a study of regulatory T cells in long-lasting Graves disease. As to time point: newly diagnosed GD, antithyroid drugs for less than 3 months. The TCR library was made from RNA extracted from PBMCs. CDR3-region Arm-PCR and iRepertoire HTBI primers produced the TCR beta libraries. TCRdb processed the multiplex PCR reads anew with MiXCR; each CDR3 protein has one entry. The sample contains approximately 480,000 distinct CDR3 sequences, 15% to 20% of which appear only once. The same data also went into a second study, on T cells in Graves' hyperthyroidism and ophthalmopathy.

Here the sequenced sample was peripheral blood mononuclear cells (PBMCs), taken at new diagnosis, from a patient treated with antithyroid drugs. These receptors came from a man aged 40-49 years with Graves disease.

In the case of this clonotype: The junction departs from germline at one end; a sequencing error may be responsible. The chain employs TRBV2 and TRBJ2-7; no firm D call. Germline values: CDR1 SNHLY, CDR2 FYNNEI. The CDR3 has 14 residues. The CDR3 protein is CASSELDKAHEQYF. The CDR3 DNA reads as TGCGCCAGCAGTGAACTCGACAAGGCCCACGAGCAGTACTTC.

This clonotype appeared a few times. A much larger clone is a single base away; this may be a read error. This chain uses TRBV6-1 with TRBJ1-1, with D perhaps matching TRBD1 (6 bases). Trimming left V 6 bases short and J 0 bases short, with 8 bases between. Germline V gives CDR1 MNHNS, CDR2 SASEGT. The CDR3 covers 13 residues. The CDR3: CASRSGVNTEAFF. DNA for the CDR3: TGTGCCAGCAGGTCAGGGGTGAACACTGAAGCTTTCTTT.

This clonotype turned up a few times. The chain has TRBV24-1 and TRBJ1-5, with D unresolved. This CDR3 is built from 14 residues. Germline CDR1 KGHDR, CDR2 SFDVKD. Trimming cost V 2 bases and J 3 bases, with 7 bases left between them. This chain's CDR3 is CATSDSGTNQPQHF. As DNA, the CDR3 is TGTGCCACCAGTGATTCCGGCACCAATCAGCCCCAGCATTTT.

Concerning this clonotype: With a far larger clone one base away, a read error is the likely cause. Here the CDR3 reads CASSSMNPKTYNEQYF. Here the CDR3 DNA reads TGCGCCAGCAGCTCAATGAACCCCAAAACCTACAATGAGCAGTACTTC. The chain is built from TRBV5-1 and TRBJ2-7; D is uncertain. Germline values: CDR1 SGHRS, CDR2 YFSETQ. This CDR3 is built from 16 residues. Trimming removed 3 bases from V and 7 bases from J, with 23 bases in between.

The CDR3 nucleotides are TGTGCCAGCACCACTGAGGGGCCGGGGGAGCAGTACTTC. This translates into CASTTEGPGEQYF. The J gene is TRBJ2-7, the V gene TRBV28; D is perhaps TRBD1 or TRBD2 (5 bases each). Germline CDR1 is MDHEN and CDR2 is SYDVKM. The V end lost 7 bases, the J end lost 7 bases, and 17 bases lay between the germline ends. This CDR3 spans 13 amino acids.

Ten or more counts support this clonotype. V is TRBV28 and J is TRBJ2-7; D is possibly TRBD1 (6 bases). The V end was cut by 5 bases, the J end by 4 bases, with 15 bases between. The CDR3 contains 14 residues. Germline loops: CDR1 MDHEN, CDR2 SYDVKM. The CDR3 is CASSPGQTRYEQYF. The CDR3 nucleotides are TGTGCCAGCAGTCCCGGACAGACCCGATACGAGCAGTACTTC.

This clonotype came up many times. The CDR3 is CASSQVGGALGYGYTF. The CDR3 coding sequence is TGTGCCAGCAGCCAAGTCGGGGGGGCGCTGGGCTATGGCTACACCTTC. The chain has TRBV3-1 and TRBJ1-2; TRBD1 might be the D (6 bases). Germline-derived CDR1 and CDR2 are LGHDT and YNNKEL (reference sequence). Deletions cut 1 base from V and 4 bases from J, with 16 bases between. The CDR3 has 16 residues.

This clonotype was seen many times. V is TRBV5-4 and J is TRBJ1-3; 7 nucleotides align to TRBD1. This CDR3 comprises 13 residues. V dropped 4 bases and J dropped 7; count of bases not matched to a gene: 5. The germline gives CDR1 SGHNT, CDR2 YYREEE (reference sequence). This chain's CDR3 is CASSPGQQNTIYF. The CDR3 nucleotides are TGTGCCAGCAGCCCGGGACAGCAGAACACCATATATTTT.

Remarks on this clonotype: A read error may be the cause here, since a much bigger clone is one base away. This sequence joins TRBV2 and TRBJ1-5, with unresolved D. Germline CDR1 reads SNHLY; CDR2 reads FYNNEI. The CDR3 loop spans 13 amino acids. Trimming shortened V by 6 bases and J by 4 bases, and 10 bases separated the two germline ends. This chain's CDR3 is CASSRETNQPQHF. The CDR3 DNA sequence: TGTGCCAGCAGCCGCGAGACGAATCAGCCCCAGCATTTT.

There are many counts of this clonotype. V usage is TRBV24-1 and J usage is TRBJ2-3, with TRBD2 matching over 10 bases. The J segment lost 2 bases and the V segment lost 7 bases, leaving 5 bases of the junction unmatched. The CDR3 covers 15 residues. In germline, CDR1 is KGHDR, CDR2 SFDVKD. The CDR3 coding sequence is TGTGCCACCAGACTAGCGGGATCAGACACAGATACGCAGTATTTT. It is translated as CATRLAGSDTDTQYF.

This clonotype was observed at least ten times. V is TRBV12-5 and J is TRBJ1-2; D ambiguous. V was shortened by 4 bases and J by 6 bases, with 12 bases between the two germline ends. The CDR3 length is 13 residues. Per germline, CDR1 LGHNT and CDR2 FRNRAP. The DNA for the CDR3 is TGTGCTAGTGGTTCCCCTTTGGTCCATGGCTACACCTTC. Its translation: CASGSPLVHGYTF.

This clonotype appeared many times. This chain connects TRBV7-6 to TRBJ1-2; 9 positions match TRBD1. CDR3 length: 15 residues. The germline CDR1 and CDR2 sequences are SGHVS and FNYEAQ. V shed 5 bases and J 2 bases; nucleotides not matched to a gene: 6. The CDR3 sequence is CASSPQDRGNYGYTF. The CDR3 DNA follows: TGTGCCAGCAGCCCCCAGGACAGGGGCAACTATGGCTACACCTTC.

Of note for this clonotype: A far larger clone is off by one base, so a read error is likely. The chain is built from TRBV11-2 and TRBJ2-1; tentatively, D is TRBD2 (5 bases). Germline values: CDR1 SGHAT, CDR2 FQNNGV. V lost 1 base and J lost 10, with 14 bases in between. The CDR3 runs to 14 residues. The CDR3 DNA sequence: TGTGCCAGCAGCTTAGCAGGACTCCTCCAAGAGCAGTTCTTC. Residues: CASSLAGLLQEQFF.

This clonotype was counted between two and nine times. The chain employs TRBV18 and TRBJ2-2, with D perhaps TRBD2 (5 bases). Trimming took 4 bases from V and 0 from J, leaving 12 bases between them. The CDR3 runs 16 residues. Germline V gene sequence: CDR1 KGHSH, CDR2 LQKENI. The CDR3 loop reads CASSQLAHSNTGELFF. The DNA of the CDR3 is TGTGCCAGCTCACAATTAGCGCATTCGAACACCGGGGAGCTGTTTTTT.

In its sample, this clonotype was seen many times. V gene TRBV29-1 combines with J gene TRBJ2-7; 7 nucleotides agree with TRBD2. This CDR3 region has 13 residues. V lost 6 bases to trimming and J lost 1 base; unmatched junction nucleotides: 6. Germline-derived CDR1 and CDR2 are SQVTM and ANQGSEA. The CDR3 is CSVTASGSYEQYF. DNA of the CDR3: TGCAGCGTGACGGCTAGCGGATCCTACGAGCAGTACTTC.

This clonotype was seen repeatedly, ten times or more. This rearrangement joins TRBV5-1 to TRBJ2-3, with a weak D call TRBD2 (6 bases). V shed 4 bases and J shed 0 bases, with 9 bases lying between them. Germline CDR1 and CDR2: SGHRS and YFSETQ. The CDR3 length is 14 residues. Here the CDR3 DNA reads TGCGCCAGCAGCACCGGACTAAGCACAGATACGCAGTATTTT. This gives the protein CASSTGLSTDTQYF.

This clonotype was counted many times. V usage is TRBV30 and J usage is TRBJ1-2; perhaps TRBD1 as D (6 bases). Deletions cut 3 bases from V and 5 bases from J, with 16 bases between. Germline V gene lookup returns CDR1 GTSNPN and CDR2 SVGIG (reference sequence). The CDR3 loop spans 14 amino acids. The CDR3 coding sequence is TGTGCCTGGAGAACACAGGGTACGGGTTATGGCTACACCTTC. This sequence encodes CAWRTQGTGYGYTF.

There are many counts of this clonotype. The V gene is TRBV15, the J gene TRBJ2-1; 7 nucleotides match TRBD2. This CDR3 region has 15 residues. The ends lost 0 bases at V and 7 bases at J; junction bases unmatched: 6. Germline V gene data show CDR1 as LNHNV and CDR2 as YYDKDF (reference sequence). The CDR3 region has the DNA TGTGCCACCAGCAGAGAGCTAGCGGCTCGGAATGAGCAGTTCTTC. Protein: CATSRELAARNEQFF.

This clonotype was observed many times. The V gene is TRBV14, the J gene TRBJ2-3; 13 bases map to TRBD2. Trimming removed 2 bases from V and 5 bases from J; junction bases left unmatched: 4. Germline CDR1 is SGHDN and CDR2 is FVKESK. The CDR3 is 16 amino acids. The CDR3 DNA follows: TGTGCCAGCAGCCAACTTGGACTAGCGGGAGTAGATACGCAGTATTTT. As protein: CASSQLGLAGVDTQYF. The whole variable domain, filled in from reference TRBV14 and TRBJ2-3, reads EAGVTQFPSHSVIEKGQTVTLRCDPISGHDNLYWYRRVMGKEIKFLLHFVKESKQDESGMPNNRFLAERTGGTYSTLKVQPAELEDSGVYFCASSQLGLAGVDTQYFGPGTRLTVL.

This clonotype was counted many times. CDR3 coding DNA: TGTGCCAGCAGACCGCCGGGACACATCACAGATACGCAGTATTTT. Translated, it gives CASRPPGHITDTQYF. The chain recombines TRBV28 with TRBJ2-3; D perhaps matches TRBD1 (6 bases). Germline CDR1 reads MDHEN; CDR2 reads SYDVKM. This CDR3 region has 15 residues. V was trimmed by 6 bases and J by 2 bases, leaving 15 bases between them.

This clonotype appeared many times. V gene TRBV2 combines with J gene TRBJ1-5; 8 bases are a match to TRBD1. Germline-derived CDR1 and CDR2 are SNHLY and FYNNEI. The CDR3 spans 16 residues. Trimming at V came to 2 bases and at J to 2 bases, leaving 5 bases not matched to a gene. CDR3 coding DNA: TGTGCCAGCAGTGAACTCGGACAGGGCCGCAATCAGCCCCAGCATTTT. This translates into CASSELGQGRNQPQHF. Filled out from reference TRBV2 and TRBJ1-5, the complete variable domain reads EPEVTQTPSHQVTQMGQEVILRCVPISNHLYFYWYRQILGQKVEFLVSFYNNEISEKSEIFDDQFSVERPDGSNFTLKIRSTKLEDSAMYFCASSELGQGRNQPQHFGDGTRLSIL.

This clonotype was recorded at least ten times. V gene TRBV12-3 or TRBV12-4 combines with J gene TRBJ2-2; possibly TRBD2 for D (5 bases). The CDR3 has 15 amino acids. Trimming removed 5 bases at V and 3 bases at J, with 13 bases between. The chain's CDR3 is CASSLRTSYTGELFF. CDR3 nucleotides: TGTGCCAGCAGTCTGCGGACTTCATACACCGGGGAGCTGTTTTTT.

The J gene is TRBJ1-1, the V gene TRBV19, with TRBD1 matching over 7 bases. Per germline, CDR1 LNHDA and CDR2 SQIVND (reference sequence). V trimming: 6 bases; J trimming: 5 bases; junction bases outside the gene matches: 9. The length of the CDR3 is 14 residues. CDR3 loop: CASRNTRGLTEAFF. For the CDR3, the DNA is TGTGCCAGTAGGAATACCAGGGGGTTGACTGAAGCTTTCTTT.

In its sample, this clonotype was seen many times. This rearrangement joins TRBV20-1 to TRBJ2-1; D not certain. The CDR3 runs 11 residues. V gave up 0 bases and J gave up 9 bases, with 6 bases separating them. CDR1 DFQATT and CDR2 SNEGSKA come from the germline V gene (reference sequence). The CDR3 DNA is TGCAGTGCTAGAGACGCATTTGAGCAGTTCTTC. It yields the protein CSARDAFEQFF.

This clonotype was detected ten times or more. The chain is built from TRBV28 and TRBJ1-2; D call uncertain. The germline V gene encodes CDR1 MDHEN and CDR2 SYDVKM. CDR3 length equals 12 residues. The ends were cut back, 4 bases at V and 5 bases at J, with 8 bases in the middle. CDR3 protein: CASSSGDYGYTF. CDR3 nucleotide sequence: TGTGCCAGCAGTTCGGGCGATTATGGCTACACCTTC.

J is TRBJ1-3 and V is TRBV7-3, with D tentatively TRBD1 (5 bases). V was trimmed by 5 bases and J by 5 bases, leaving 13 bases between them. Germline lookup yields CDR1 SGHTA and CDR2 FQGTGA. This CDR3 has 14 residues. The CDR3 here is CASSPRRGRNTIYF. The CDR3 DNA reads as TGTGCCAGCAGCCCCCGTCGGGGCAGAAACACCATATATTTT.

This clonotype was detected only a few times. In DNA form, the CDR3 reads TGTGCCAGCAGCTTTGACGTCGGGGAGCAGTACTTC. This encodes CASSFDVGEQYF. The rearrangement links TRBV5-6 to TRBJ2-7; D unclear. Germline V CDR1 and CDR2: SGHDT, YYEEEE. Between the trimmed V and J ends, which lost 2 bases and 7 bases, there was a span of 10 bases. The CDR3 spans 12 residues. Variable domain in full (rest from reference TRBV5-6 and TRBJ2-7): DAGVTQSPTHLIKTRGQQVTLRCSPKSGHDTVSWYQQALGQGPQFIFQYYEEEERQRGNFPDRFSGHQFPNYSSELNVNALLLGDSALYLCASSFDVGEQYFGPGTRLTVT.